These 2 T cell receptor beta chains originate from one sample sequenced in a study of blood T cell repertoires in COVID-19. Sequencing used immunoSEQ multiplex PCR; TCRdb keeps in-frame clones, though not all of them. The sample has around 400,000 clones; 87% are singletons. Sequencing used peripheral blood. These receptors all stem from a woman in her 30s with COVID-19, enrolled during active disease.

This chain joins TRBV24-1 and TRBJ2-1, with 13 bases lining up with TRBD2. V shed 3 bases and J 7 bases; nucleotides not matched to a gene: 8. Germline V gives CDR1 KGHDR, CDR2 SFDVKD. CDR3 length equals 17 residues. DNA for the CDR3: TGTGCCACCAGTGATCGAACGGGACTAGCGGGAATGAATGAGCAGTTCTTC. Protein product: CATSDRTGLAGMNEQFF.

This clone came up once. The rearrangement uses TRBV6-1 and TRBJ2-7, with D tentatively TRBD1 (5 bases). Trimming shortened V by 6 bases and J by 2 bases, and 11 bases separated the two germline ends. This CDR3 is built from 13 residues. From germline, CDR1 is MNHNS and CDR2 SASEGT. CDR3 in DNA: TGTGCCAGCAGCCGGACACTTGCCTACGAGCAGTACTTC. The encoded protein is CASSRTLAYEQYF.